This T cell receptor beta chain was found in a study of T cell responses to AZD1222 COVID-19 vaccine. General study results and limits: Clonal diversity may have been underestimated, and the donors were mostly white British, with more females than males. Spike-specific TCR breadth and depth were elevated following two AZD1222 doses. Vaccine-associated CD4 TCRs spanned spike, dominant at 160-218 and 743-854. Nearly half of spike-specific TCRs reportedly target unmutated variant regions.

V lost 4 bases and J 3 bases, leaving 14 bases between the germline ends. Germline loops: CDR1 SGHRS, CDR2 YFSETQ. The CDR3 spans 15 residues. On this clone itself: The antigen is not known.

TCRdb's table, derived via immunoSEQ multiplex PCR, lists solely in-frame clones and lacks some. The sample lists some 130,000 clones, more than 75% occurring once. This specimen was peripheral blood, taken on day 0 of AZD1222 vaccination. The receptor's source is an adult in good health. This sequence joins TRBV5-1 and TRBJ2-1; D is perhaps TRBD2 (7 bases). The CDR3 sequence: CASSTQGGNYNEQFF. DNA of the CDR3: TGCGCCAGCAGCACACAGGGAGGGAACTACAATGAGCAGTTCTTC.